The entry below describes one T cell receptor (beta chain). The data were taken from a study of blood T cell repertoires in COVID-19. Study-level information: The cDNA or gDNA used as material had been derived from T cells, B-cell-depleted T cells, or PBMCs.

Source study methods: Quantification of nucleated cells was approximated via reference gene primer amplification. Here immunoSEQ multiplex PCR was the method, and the copy in TCRdb shows in-frame clones only, minus some. V and J calls and clone size follow that table, whereas D and trimming were derived from the DNA. The table has roughly 500,000 clones, roughly 89% seen once; the top ten hold about 0.91%. Seattle patient enrollment occurred during active infection, with longitudinal follow-up thereafter. In germline, CDR1 is SGHTA, CDR2 FQGNSA. This CDR3 is built from 14 residues. V shed 5 bases and J 4 bases; nucleotides not matched to a gene: 7.

This sequence joins TRBV7-2 and TRBJ1-1; 7 bases fit TRBD1. The specimen sequenced was peripheral blood. The origin of this receptor is a man aged 18-30 years with COVID-19, enrolled during active disease. The CDR3 region has the DNA TGTGCCAGCAGCCCCGACAGGGTCAGCACTGAAGCTTTCTTT. Translated, it gives CASSPDRVSTEAFF.